A selection of T cell receptor beta chains follows, all from one sample in a study of blood T cell repertoires in COVID-19. Generated by immunoSEQ multiplex PCR, the TCRdb table keeps only in-frame clones and is missing some. Counted here are over 300,000 clones, roughly 89% occurring once; the ten biggest clones make up around 7%. The sequenced sample consisted of peripheral blood. The origin of the receptors is a man younger than 35 with active or convalescent COVID-19. Each CDR3 is given with its conserved first and last residue. The D gene is left open where the match is weak. Clone size is given for some rows only: seen once, a few or many times, or a class if the clone is expanded.

D,V,J,size,length,CDR3,DNA
TRBD2,TRBV4-1,TRBJ2-5,NA,17,CASSLTGSGTTRETQYF,TGCGCCAGCAGCCTAACGGGTAGCGGGACCACAAGAGAGACCCAGTACTTC
TRBD1,TRBV9,TRBJ2-3,NA,15,CASSFAGTATDTQYF,TGTGCCAGCAGCTTTGCCGGGACAGCCACAGATACGCAGTATTTT
NA,TRBV2,TRBJ1-5,NA,17,CASTAHRDTGSNQPQHF,TGTGCCAGCACCGCACACCGGGACACCGGAAGCAATCAGCCCCAGCATTTT
NA,TRBV9,TRBJ1-1,NA,15,CASSPQRTALHEAFF,TGTGCCAGCAGCCCCCAGAGGACAGCCCTACATGAAGCTTTCTTT
TRBD2,TRBV4-3,TRBJ2-7,NA,18,CASSQEAGGWASGYEQYF,TGCGCCAGCAGCCAAGAAGCCGGGGGCTGGGCTAGCGGGTACGAGCAGTACTTC
TRBD2,TRBV7-6,TRBJ2-2,NA,19,CASSLVGLAHLANTGELFF,TGTGCCAGCAGCTTAGTAGGACTAGCGCATTTAGCGAACACCGGGGAGCTGTTTTTT
TRBD1,TRBV5-1,TRBJ2-1,NA,15,CASSLEGQPYNEQFF,TGCGCCAGCAGCTTGGAGGGACAGCCCTACAATGAGCAGTTCTTC
NA,TRBV24-1,TRBJ2-5,NA,16,CATSEPRGGVGETQYF,TGTGCCACCAGTGAACCCCGCGGAGGGGTCGGAGAGACCCAGTACTTC
NA,TRBV5-1,TRBJ2-6,NA,18,CASSLEGTQNSGANVLTF,TGCGCCAGCAGCTTGGAGGGGACACAAAACTCTGGGGCCAACGTGCTGACTTTC
NA,TRBV5-8,TRBJ2-7,NA,15,CASSFGPTEYYEQYF,TGTGCCAGCAGCTTTGGCCCGACAGAGTACTACGAGCAGTACTTC
TRBD2,TRBV5-4,TRBJ2-3,NA,13,CASSPTSGRVQYF,TGTGCCAGCAGCCCGACTAGCGGGAGGGTGCAGTATTTT
NA,TRBV7-3,TRBJ1-1,once,15,CASSLTRAAGTEAFF,TGTGCCAGCAGCTTAACGAGGGCAGCTGGCACTGAAGCTTTCTTT
NA,TRBV4-1,TRBJ2-1,NA,16,CASSQDSGRSYNEQFF,TGCGCCAGCAGCCAAGATAGCGGTCGCTCCTACAATGAGCAGTTCTTC
NA,TRBV18,TRBJ1-1,NA,16,CASSPLKQEMNTEAFF,TGTGCCAGCTCACCACTTAAACAGGAAATGAACACTGAAGCTTTCTTT
TRBD1,TRBV19,TRBJ1-5,NA,17,CASSIMEGAHNNQPQHF,TGTGCCAGTAGTATAATGGAGGGGGCGCATAATAATCAGCCCCAGCATTTT
TRBD1,TRBV19,TRBJ1-2,NA,16,CASSIERTGGDYGYTF,TGTGCCAGTAGTATAGAGAGGACAGGGGGCGACTATGGCTACACCTTC
TRBD2,TRBV4-2,TRBJ2-5,NA,17,CASSQRRTSGDQETQYF,TGTGCCAGCAGCCAACGCAGGACTAGCGGGGACCAAGAGACCCAGTACTTC
NA,TRBV27,TRBJ1-5,NA,16,CASSLQYGGSNQPQHF,TGTGCCAGCAGTTTACAGTACGGGGGTAGCAATCAGCCCCAGCATTTT
NA,TRBV6-5,TRBJ1-2,NA,14,CASTFSTGPYGYTF,TGTGCCAGCACCTTCAGTACAGGGCCCTATGGCTACACCTTC
TRBD1,TRBV15,TRBJ1-6,NA,15,CATSRQTGANSPLHF,TGTGCCACCAGCAGACAGACAGGGGCAAATTCACCCCTCCACTTT
TRBD2,TRBV4-2,TRBJ2-5,NA,17,CASSQGGGAGGLETQYF,TGTGCCAGCAGTCAAGGTGGGGGAGCGGGAGGGTTAGAGACCCAGTACTTC
NA,TRBV28,TRBJ2-1,NA,16,CASSQGVADLTREQFF,TGTGCCAGCAGTCAAGGGGTAGCGGACTTAACAAGGGAGCAGTTCTTC
TRBD1,TRBV7-9,TRBJ1-5,NA,15,CASSFGTGGNQPQHF,TGTGCCAGCAGCTTCGGGACAGGGGGAAATCAGCCCCAGCATTTT
TRBD2,TRBV5-6,TRBJ2-1,NA,18,CASSLGLAGGNSYNEQFF,TGTGCCAGCAGCTTGGGGCTAGCGGGGGGGAACTCCTACAATGAGCAGTTCTTC
TRBD2,TRBV6-1,TRBJ2-7,NA,15,CASSEPASGLYEQYF,TGTGCCAGCAGTGAACCGGCTAGCGGGTTATACGAGCAGTACTTC
TRBD2,TRBV3-1/TRBV3-2,TRBJ2-7,NA,15,CASSQRLAGSAEQYF,TGTGCCAGCAGCCAACGACTAGCGGGTAGTGCCGAGCAGTACTTC
NA,TRBV5-8,TRBJ1-1,NA,13,CASSLVPGSEAFF,TGTGCCAGCAGCTTGGTGCCAGGCTCTGAAGCTTTCTTT
NA,TRBV10-3,TRBJ1-1,once,13,CAISREGNTEAFF,TGTGCCATCAGCAGAGAGGGAAACACTGAAGCTTTCTTT
TRBD1,TRBV3-1/TRBV3-2,TRBJ2-2,NA,17,CASNTGSGTALTGELFF,TGTGCCAGCAACACAGGGTCCGGGACAGCACTCACCGGGGAGCTGTTTTTT
NA,TRBV2,TRBJ1-5,NA,16,CASSQGAGYSNQPQHF,TGTGCCAGCAGCCAAGGTGCAGGGTATAGCAATCAGCCCCAGCATTTT
TRBD1,TRBV18,TRBJ2-1,once,15,CASSIQGAAYNEQFF,TGTGCCAGCTCAATACAGGGGGCAGCCTACAATGAGCAGTTCTTC
NA,TRBV2,TRBJ1-6,NA,17,CASSGQFLSSYNSPLHF,TGTGCCAGCAGTGGACAGTTCCTAAGCTCCTATAATTCACCCCTCCACTTT
NA,TRBV12-3/TRBV12-4,TRBJ1-2,NA,13,CASSLAGEGGYTF,TGTGCCAGCAGTTTAGCAGGAGAAGGTGGCTACACCTTC